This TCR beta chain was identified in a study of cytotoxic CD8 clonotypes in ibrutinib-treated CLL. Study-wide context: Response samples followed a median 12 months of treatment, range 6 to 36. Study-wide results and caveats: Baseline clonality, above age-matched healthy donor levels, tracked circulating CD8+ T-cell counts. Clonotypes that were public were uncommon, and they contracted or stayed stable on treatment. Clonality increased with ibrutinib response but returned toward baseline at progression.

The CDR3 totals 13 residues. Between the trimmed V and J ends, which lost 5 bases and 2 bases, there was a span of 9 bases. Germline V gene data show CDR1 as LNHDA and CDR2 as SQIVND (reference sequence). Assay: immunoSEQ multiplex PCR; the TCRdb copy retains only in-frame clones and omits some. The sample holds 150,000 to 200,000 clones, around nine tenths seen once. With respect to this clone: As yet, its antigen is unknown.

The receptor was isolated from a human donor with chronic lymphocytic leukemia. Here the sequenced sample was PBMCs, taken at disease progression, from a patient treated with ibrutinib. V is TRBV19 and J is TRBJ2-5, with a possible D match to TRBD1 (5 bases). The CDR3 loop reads CASSGAIQETQYF. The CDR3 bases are TGTGCCAGTAGTGGGGCCATACAAGAGACCCAGTACTTC.